These 13 T cell receptor beta chains were all obtained from the same sample, sequenced in a study of CD8+ T cells in alopecia areata. Extracted from the samples, RNA was reverse transcribed into cDNA to serve as the sequencing template. Some clones are missing from TCRdb's copy, which holds only in-frame ones; the method was immunoSEQ multiplex PCR. This table holds about 140,000 clones, about 54% found once. Material: CD4+ T cells sorted from blood. Every receptor here comes from a human donor in good health.

The chain is built from TRBV11-1 and TRBJ2-2; perhaps D is TRBD1 or TRBD2 (5 bases each). Trimming cost V 6 bases and J 0 bases, with 11 bases left between them. The length of the CDR3 is 15 residues. CDR1 and CDR2 (germline): SGHAT, FQDESV (reference sequence). In DNA, the CDR3 is TGTGCCAGCAGGCCTAGGGGAGCGAACACCGGGGAGCTGTTTTTT. Amino acid sequence: CASRPRGANTGELFF.

The chain joins TRBV6-6 to TRBJ2-7; either TRBD1 or TRBD2 may fit D (5 bases each). The V end lost 5 bases, the J end lost 2 bases, and 16 bases lay between the germline ends. The CDR3 has 15 amino acids. Germline-derived CDR1 and CDR2 are MNHNY and SVGAGI (reference sequence). As DNA, the CDR3 is TGTGCCAGCAGTCCTGGGGTGGGGGTTCCCTACGAGCAGTACTTC. It is translated as CASSPGVGVPYEQYF.

About this clone: Different DNA sequences within this sample yield the same CDR3. The chain is built from TRBV6-1 and TRBJ1-5; D is unclear. Germline V gene data show CDR1 as MNHNS and CDR2 as SASEGT. The length of the CDR3 is 13 residues. V dropped 3 bases and J dropped 3 bases, with 6 bases sitting between them. CDR3 region: CASSELYNQPQHF. CDR3 in DNA: TGTGCCAGCAGTGAGCTATACAATCAGCCCCAGCATTTT.

The chain is built from TRBV29-1 and TRBJ2-5, with D unresolved. The CDR3 totals 13 residues. The V end lost 4 bases, the J end lost 2 bases, and 11 bases lay between the germline ends. Germline V gene sequence: CDR1 SQVTM, CDR2 ANQGSEA. CDR3 protein: CSVVITVQETQYF. CDR3 bases: TGCAGCGTTGTTATAACAGTTCAAGAGACCCAGTACTTC.

Only a few counts were recorded for this clone. This chain connects TRBV29-1 to TRBJ1-2, with unresolved D. Per germline, CDR1 SQVTM and CDR2 ANQGSEA. The CDR3 has 10 residues. V was trimmed by 4 bases and J by 6 bases, leaving 6 bases between them. The CDR3 reads CSVGPDGYTF. In nucleotides, the CDR3 is TGCAGCGTTGGTCCGGATGGCTACACCTTC. Drawing the rest from reference TRBV29-1 and TRBJ1-2, the complete variable domain is SAVISQKPSRDICQRGTSLTIQCQVDSQVTMMFWYRQQPGQSLTLIATANQGSEATYESGFVIDKFPISRPNLTFSTLTVSNMSPEDSSIYLCSVGPDGYTFGSGTRLTVV.

This clone was seen once. The genes are TRBV30 and TRBJ2-3, with D maybe TRBD1 (6 bases). The CDR3 extends over 15 amino acids. Trimming shortened V by 3 bases and J by 2 bases, and 15 bases separated the two germline ends. Germline lookup yields CDR1 GTSNPN and CDR2 SVGIG (reference sequence). As DNA, the CDR3 is TGTGCCTGGAGCTCAGGCAGGGGAGCCACAGATACGCAGTATTTT. Translated, it gives CAWSSGRGATDTQYF. The whole variable domain, filled in from reference TRBV30 and TRBJ2-3, reads SQTIHQWPATLVQPVGSPLSLECTVEGTSNPNLYWYRQAAGRGLQLLFYSVGIGQISSEVPQNLSASRPQDRQFILSSKKLLLSDSGFYLCAWSSGRGATDTQYFGPGTRLTVL.

This clone was detected a few times. The genes are TRBV7-9 and TRBJ2-7; D remains ambiguous. This CDR3 has 10 amino acids. V was trimmed by 5 bases and J by 6 bases, leaving 5 bases between them. Per the germline V gene, CDR1 is SEHNR and CDR2 is FQNEAQ (reference sequence). The CDR3, as DNA: TGTGCCAGCAGCCCTAGCGAGCAGTACTTC. Its protein is CASSPSEQYF.

This clone was seen a single time. The V call is TRBV19, the J call TRBJ1-5; D is uncertain. Germline CDR1 and CDR2: LNHDA and SQIVND (reference sequence). V shed 1 base and J shed 7 bases, with 17 bases lying between them. The CDR3 is 16 residues long. The CDR3 nucleotides are TGTGCCAGTAGTATAGGTTCCCTGGGCCGAGACCAGCCCCAGCATTTT. This translates into CASSIGSLGRDQPQHF.

V and J are TRBV29-1 and TRBJ1-2; no clear D. Trimming stripped 5 bases from V and 5 bases from J, with 9 bases between. Germline V CDR1 and CDR2: SQVTM, ANQGSEA. The length of the CDR3 is 11 residues. CDR3 bases: TGCAGCGTTAGGACTCCATATGGCTACACCTTC. It specifies CSVRTPYGYTF.

V and J are TRBV30 and TRBJ2-7; maybe TRBD1 (5 bases). Germline V gene sequence: CDR1 GTSNPN, CDR2 SVGIG (reference sequence). This CDR3 comprises 14 residues. V lost 0 bases and J lost 6, with 15 bases in between. This chain's CDR3 is CAWSVSFQGGEQYF. In DNA form, the CDR3 reads TGTGCCTGGAGTGTTAGTTTTCAGGGTGGCGAGCAGTACTTC.

This clone was seen a single time. This chain connects TRBV9 to TRBJ1-2, with D unclear. The CDR3 totals 14 residues. V lost 3 bases and J 7 bases, leaving 16 bases between the germline ends. The germline V gene has CDR1 SGDLS and CDR2 YYNGEE. The CDR3 reads CASSAPGRARGYTF. In nucleotides, the CDR3 is TGTGCCAGCAGCGCCCCCGGGAGGGCCCGTGGCTACACCTTC. Variable domain in full (rest from reference TRBV9 and TRBJ1-2): DSGVTQTPKHLITATGQRVTLRCSPRSGDLSVYWYQQSLDQGLQFLIQYYNGEERAKGNILERFSAQQFPDLHSELNLSSLELGDSALYFCASSAPGRARGYTFGSGTRLTVV.

The CDR3 sequence: CASSFKRGRRTEAFF. CDR3 sequence (DNA): TGTGCCAGCAGTTTTAAAAGGGGGCGACGGACTGAAGCTTTCTTT. J is TRBJ1-1 and V is TRBV28; 7 bases line up with TRBD1. The CDR3 has 15 residues. Germline CDR1 and CDR2: MDHEN and SYDVKM. Trimming at V came to 3 bases and at J to 5 bases, leaving 9 bases not matched to a gene.

V and J are TRBV15 and TRBJ2-3; 8 bases are a match to TRBD1. This CDR3 is 15 amino acids long. With V trimmed by 5 bases and J by 1 base, 5 bases remained unmatched. The germline CDR1 and CDR2 sequences are LNHNV and YYDKDF (reference sequence). The CDR3 here is CATSRGQGGTDTQYF. The DNA for the CDR3 is TGTGCCACCAGCCGCGGACAGGGCGGCACAGATACGCAGTATTTT.